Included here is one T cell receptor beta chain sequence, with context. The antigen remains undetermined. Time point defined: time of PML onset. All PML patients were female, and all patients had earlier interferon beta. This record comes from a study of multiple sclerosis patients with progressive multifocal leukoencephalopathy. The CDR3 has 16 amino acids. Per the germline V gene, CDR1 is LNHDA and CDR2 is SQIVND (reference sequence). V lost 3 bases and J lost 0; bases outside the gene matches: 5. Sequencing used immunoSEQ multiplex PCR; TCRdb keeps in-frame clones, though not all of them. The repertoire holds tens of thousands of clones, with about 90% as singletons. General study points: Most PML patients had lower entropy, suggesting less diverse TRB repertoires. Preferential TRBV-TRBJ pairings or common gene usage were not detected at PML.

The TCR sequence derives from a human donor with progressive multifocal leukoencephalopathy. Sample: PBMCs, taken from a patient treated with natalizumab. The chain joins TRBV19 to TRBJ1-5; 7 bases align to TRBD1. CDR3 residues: CASSIRTGTSNQPQHF. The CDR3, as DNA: TGTGCCAGTAGTATCCGGACAGGCACTAGCAATCAGCCCCAGCATTTT.